This TCR beta chain is drawn from a study of CD8 T cells in ankylosing spondylitis. Whole-study results and caveats: A TCR beta motif of about 8 highly homologous variants seemed to mark ankylosing spondylitis blood.

The CDR3 has 13 residues. V lost 4 bases, J lost 4 bases, and 11 bases lay in between. CDR1 is SGHNT, CDR2 YYREEE, per germline (reference sequence). For this clonotype: Its matching antigen is unknown.

Via MiXCR, TCRdb re-called the 5' RACE reads, giving one row per CDR3 protein. Of 100,000 to 150,000 distinct CDR3 sequences listed, 15% to 20% are singletons. The chain has TRBV5-4 and TRBJ2-5, with a possible D match to TRBD2 (6 bases). The sequenced sample was blood, either unsorted or a sorted T cell fraction (not recorded which). The clonotype was recovered from a male donor with ankylosing spondylitis. CDR3 amino acids: CASSRLGGETQYF. The CDR3, as DNA: TGTGCCAGCAGCAGACTCGGGGGAGAGACCCAGTACTTC.